This T cell receptor beta chain was retrieved from a study of blood T cell repertoires in COVID-19. Study-wide background: Sites across the United States, Italy and Spain contributed samples from acute and convalescent COVID-19. Nucleic acid was either cDNA or gDNA, and it came from T cells, B-cell-depleted T cells, or PBMCs.

Original processing methods: Estimation of nucleated cell counts was performed using reference gene primer amplification. The repertoire was sequenced with immunoSEQ multiplex PCR; TCRdb's copy has only in-frame clones and lacks some. V and J calls and clone size are given by that table; D and trimming were obtained from the DNA. Here the sample spans tens of thousands of clones, 81% being singletons. V lost 7 bases and J lost 5, with 15 bases in between. Germline CDR1 is SGHRS and CDR2 is YFSETQ. This CDR3 region has 13 residues. This clone was recorded a few times. The chain uses TRBV5-1 and TRBJ1-2; D is possibly TRBD1 (5 bases). The sequence came from a woman aged 80 or over with active or convalescent COVID-19. The specimen was peripheral blood. The CDR3 DNA follows: TGCGCCAGCCGACAGACAACCTCATATGGCTACACCTTC. This encodes CASRQTTSYGYTF.